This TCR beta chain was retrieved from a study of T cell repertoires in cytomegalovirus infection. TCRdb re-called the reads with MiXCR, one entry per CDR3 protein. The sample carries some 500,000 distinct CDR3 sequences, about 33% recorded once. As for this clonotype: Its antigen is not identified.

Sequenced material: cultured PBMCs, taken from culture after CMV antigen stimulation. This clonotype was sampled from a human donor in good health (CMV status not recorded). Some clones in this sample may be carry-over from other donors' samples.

CDR3 DNA sequence: TGTGCCAGCAGTCCCGGAGGGCCCCGGTCGAATGGCTACACCTTC. Protein: CASSPGGPRSNGYTF. The chain has TRBV6-6 and TRBJ1-2, with D uncertain. CDR3 length: 15 amino acids. Trimming stripped 5 bases from V and 6 bases from J, with 19 bases between. Germline lookup yields CDR1 MNHNY and CDR2 SVGAGI (reference sequence).